The 31 T cell receptor beta chains below were found in one sample sequenced in a study of OX40 agonist ivuxolimab in advanced cancers. The method was immunoSEQ multiplex PCR; TCRdb's version includes in-frame clones alone and lacks a portion of them. Altogether 74,000 or so clones are present, about 92% being singletons, with the ten largest covering roughly an eighth. The source was CD4+ or CD8+ T cells sorted from blood, collected in a trial of the OX40 agonist ivuxolimab. These receptors originate from an adult with an advanced solid tumor such as melanoma, head and neck, liver or kidney cancer.

The V call is TRBV14, the J call TRBJ2-1; 9 nucleotides line up with TRBD1. Germline V gives CDR1 SGHDN, CDR2 FVKESK. CDR3 length: 16 amino acids. V shed 0 bases and J 3 bases; nucleotides not matched to a gene: 3. The CDR3 loop is CASSQDRDRVYNEQFF. Here the CDR3 DNA reads TGTGCCAGCAGCCAAGATCGGGACAGGGTCTACAATGAGCAGTTCTTC.

The rearrangement links TRBV27 to TRBJ2-7, with 7 bases lining up with TRBD2. Per the germline V gene, CDR1 is MNHEY and CDR2 is SMNVEV (reference sequence). The CDR3 sequence is 15 residues long. Trimming took 6 bases from V and 4 from J; bases not matched to a gene: 12. CDR3 coding DNA: TGTGCCAGCAGCCCTGCTACTAGCGCCCATTACGAGCAGTACTTC. Amino acid sequence: CASSPATSAHYEQYF.

This chain connects TRBV13 to TRBJ2-7; 7 bases are a match to TRBD1. In germline, CDR1 is PRHDT, CDR2 FYEKMQ (reference sequence). The CDR3 has 15 residues. Trimming at V came to 5 bases and at J to 0 bases, leaving 7 bases not matched to a gene. CDR3 in DNA: TGTGCCAGCAGCCCACCGGGACAGCTCTCCTACGAGCAGTACTTC. Translating gives CASSPPGQLSYEQYF. The entire variable domain, with the rest obtained from reference TRBV13 and TRBJ2-7, is as follows: AAGVIQSPRHLIKEKRETATLKCYPIPRHDTVYWYQQGPGQDPQFLISFYEKMQSDKGSIPDRFSAQQFSDYHSELNMSSLELGDSALYFCASSPPGQLSYEQYFGPGTRLTVT.

The chain recombines TRBV13 with TRBJ2-1; 11 bases are a match to TRBD2. The J segment lost 8 bases and the V segment lost 0 bases, leaving 3 bases of the junction unmatched. CDR3 length: 15 amino acids. Per the germline V gene, CDR1 is PRHDT and CDR2 is FYEKMQ (reference sequence). The CDR3 loop reads CASSLGLAGDYEQFF. In DNA, the CDR3 is TGTGCCAGCAGCTTAGGACTAGCGGGGGACTATGAGCAGTTCTTC.

The rearrangement joins TRBV30 to TRBJ1-5; TRBD1 matches 8 bases. Germline trimming cut 1 base from V and 6 bases from J; bases unmatched to any gene: 5. The CDR3 extends over 14 amino acids. Germline CDR1 GTSNPN, CDR2 SVGIG (reference sequence). For the CDR3, the DNA is TGTGCCTGGAGTGAGACAGGGGAGGCTCAGCCCCAGCATTTT. Amino acid sequence: CAWSETGEAQPQHF.

The chain links TRBV19 to TRBJ2-3; 7 bases align to TRBD1. The germline CDR1 and CDR2 sequences are LNHDA and SQIVND (reference sequence). J gave up 0 bases and V 7 bases, and 7 bases lay outside the gene matches. CDR3 size: 15 residues. The CDR3 is CASKAGTASTDTQYF. The CDR3 DNA sequence: TGTGCCAGTAAGGCTGGGACAGCTAGCACAGATACGCAGTATTTT.

A note on this clone: Within the sample, other DNA sequences also encode this same CDR3. This chain joins TRBV27 and TRBJ2-2, with TRBD1 matching 8 bases. The CDR3 length is 15 residues. Germline V gene lookup returns CDR1 MNHEY and CDR2 SMNVEV (reference sequence). J gave up 4 bases and V 3 bases, and 4 bases lay outside the gene matches. CDR3 amino acids: CASSFGQGSTGELFF. The CDR3 coding sequence is TGTGCCAGCAGTTTCGGACAGGGCTCCACCGGGGAGCTGTTTTTT.

The genes are TRBV6-5 and TRBJ2-7, with TRBD1 identical over 9 bases. Germline CDR1 MNHEY, CDR2 SVGAGI. Trimming removed 2 bases from V and 6 bases from J; junction bases left unmatched: 2. This CDR3 contains 13 residues. For the CDR3, the DNA is TGTGCCAGCAGTTACGGGACAGGGATCGAGCAGTACTTC. This codes for CASSYGTGIEQYF.

The rearrangement links TRBV4-1 to TRBJ1-5, with TRBD1 matching over 9 bases. Trimming at V came to 0 bases and at J to 5 bases, leaving 5 bases not matched to a gene. From germline, CDR1 is MGHRA and CDR2 YSYEKL. The CDR3 length is 16 residues. The CDR3 DNA is TGCGCCAGCAGCCAAGAGGACAGGGGAGAATATCAGCCCCAGCATTTT. This encodes CASSQEDRGEYQPQHF.

This clone was picked up a small number of times. The V and J genes are TRBV9 and TRBJ2-3; D might be TRBD1 or TRBD2, each matching 5 bases. This CDR3 has 14 amino acids. CDR1 and CDR2 (germline): SGDLS, YYNGEE. V was clipped by 1 base and J by 6 bases, with 12 bases between them. CDR3 nucleotides: TGTGCCAGCAGCGTATGGGGGACGGGGGATACGCAGTATTTT. Translated: CASSVWGTGDTQYF.

This chain links TRBV6-6 with TRBJ1-1, with TRBD1 matching 8 bases. This CDR3 is built from 14 residues. The ends lost 5 bases at V and 9 bases at J; junction bases unmatched: 11. CDR1 MNHNY and CDR2 SVGAGI come from the germline V gene (reference sequence). In DNA form, the CDR3 reads TGTGCCAGCAGTCTCCAGCCGGGACAGGATAAAGCTTTCTTT. Its protein product is CASSLQPGQDKAFF.

The CDR3 DNA reads TGTGCCAGCAGCTTCGCCGGGGGAGGGGGAGAAAAACTGTTTTTT. As protein: CASSFAGGGGEKLFF. V usage is TRBV7-8 and J usage is TRBJ1-4; D is possibly TRBD1 (6 bases). The ends were cut back, 3 bases at V and 8 bases at J, with 16 bases in the middle. CDR3 size: 15 residues. Germline assignment: CDR1 SGHVS and CDR2 FQNEAQ.

The V gene is TRBV6-5, the J gene TRBJ2-1; D gene uncertain. CDR1 is MNHEY and CDR2 is SVGAGI in the germline V gene. The CDR3 has 15 residues. V lost 2 bases and J lost 0, with 8 bases in between. The CDR3 region has the DNA TGTGCCAGCAGTTACGGGCCCGTCTCCTACAATGAGCAGTTCTTC. Translation: CASSYGPVSYNEQFF.

The chain combines TRBV19 with TRBJ1-5; 9 bases align to TRBD1. The CDR3 loop spans 14 amino acids. The V gene end was trimmed by 6 bases and the J gene end by 8 bases; junction bases not matched to a gene: 8. Germline lookup yields CDR1 LNHDA and CDR2 SQIVND (reference sequence). The CDR3 is CASSLTGGSEPQHF. CDR3 nucleotides: TGTGCCAGTAGCCTCACAGGGGGCTCTGAGCCCCAGCATTTT.

The chain carries TRBV7-9 and TRBJ1-3; no firm D call. Germline CDR1 SEHNR, CDR2 FQNEAQ (reference sequence). This CDR3 is built from 15 residues. Deletions cut 8 bases from V and 2 bases from J, with 16 bases between. Written as DNA, the CDR3 is TGTGCCAGCGAAAAAACTCCGGCGCCTGGAAACACCATATATTTT. This translates into CASEKTPAPGNTIYF.

V and J are TRBV6-5 and TRBJ2-4; D call uncertain. Germline assignment: CDR1 MNHEY and CDR2 SVGAGI. The length of the CDR3 is 14 residues. V gave up 4 bases and J gave up 7 bases, with 14 bases separating them. CDR3 coding DNA: TGTGCCAGCAGTTCCGCGAAGCCTATGAACATTCAGTACTTC. Its protein is CASSSAKPMNIQYF.

V and J are TRBV11-3 and TRBJ2-7; 7 bases line up with TRBD1. After removal of 5 bases from V and 2 bases from J, the junction contained 6 bases not matched to a gene. Germline V gene lookup returns CDR1 SGHNT and CDR2 YENEEA. The CDR3 is 14 residues long. CDR3 sequence: CASSHRDRAYEQYF. In nucleotides, the CDR3 is TGTGCCAGCAGCCACCGGGACAGAGCCTACGAGCAGTACTTC.

The rearrangement links TRBV6-5 to TRBJ1-1, with D hard to call. This CDR3 is built from 14 residues. Trimming left V 4 bases short and J 2 bases short, with 11 bases between. Germline V gene sequence: CDR1 MNHEY, CDR2 SVGAGI. In DNA, the CDR3 is TGTGCCAGCAGTTTGGTAGGCGGAAACACTGAAGCTTTCTTT. Translated: CASSLVGGNTEAFF.

V and J are TRBV6-5 and TRBJ1-2; maybe TRBD1 (5 bases). The V and J ends lost 2 bases and 11 bases respectively, with 12 bases between them. Germline loops: CDR1 MNHEY, CDR2 SVGAGI. This CDR3 contains 12 residues. In DNA form, the CDR3 reads TGTGCCAGCAGTTACCGGGGCTTTGGGTACACCTTC. This encodes CASSYRGFGYTF.

The chain couples TRBV11-2 to TRBJ2-7; tentative D call: TRBD2 (5 bases). The germline V and J ends were trimmed by 7 bases and 5 bases, with 12 bases remaining between them. The germline CDR1 and CDR2 sequences are SGHAT and FQNNGV. The CDR3 sequence is 12 residues long. CDR3 nucleotides: TGTGCCAGCACCTCCCGGGGAGACGAGCAGTACTTC. Residues: CASTSRGDEQYF.

The CDR3 loop is CASSFQRREGVNEQFF. CDR3 nucleotide sequence: TGTGCCAGCAGTTTCCAACGACGGGAAGGAGTCAATGAGCAGTTCTTC. The chain is built from TRBV6-5 and TRBJ2-1; the D gene is possibly TRBD2 (5 bases). Germline V lookup: CDR1 MNHEY, CDR2 SVGAGI. V lost 4 bases, J lost 6 bases, and 19 bases lay in between. The CDR3 spans 16 residues.

The V call is TRBV19, the J call TRBJ2-7, with 12 nucleotides matching TRBD2. This CDR3 comprises 14 residues. With 7 bases clipped from V and 5 bases from J, the junction kept 6 bases outside the gene matches. CDR1 LNHDA and CDR2 SQIVND come from the germline V gene (reference sequence). Here the CDR3 DNA reads TGTGCCAGTACTCTAGCGGGAGGGCTTCACGAGCAGTACTTC. This encodes CASTLAGGLHEQYF. The whole variable domain, remainder taken from reference TRBV19 and TRBJ2-7, is DGGITQSPKYLFRKEGQNVTLSCEQNLNHDAMYWYRQDPGQGLRLIYYSQIVNDFQKGDIAEGYSVSREKKESFPLTVTSAQKNPTAFYLCASTLAGGLHEQYFGPGTRLTVT.

V gene TRBV19 combines with J gene TRBJ2-7, with 7 bases aligning to TRBD2. J gave up 4 bases and V 4 bases, and 1 base lay outside the gene matches. The CDR3 contains 12 residues. In germline, CDR1 is LNHDA, CDR2 SQIVND (reference sequence). CDR3 sequence reads: CASSTSGYEQYF. CDR3 in DNA: TGTGCCAGTAGTACTAGCGGTTACGAGCAGTACTTC.

The rearrangement uses TRBV30 and TRBJ2-1, with D possibly matching TRBD2 (6 bases). The CDR3 covers 16 residues. Germline V gene data show CDR1 as GTSNPN and CDR2 as SVGIG (reference sequence). The ends were cut back, 4 bases at V and 0 bases at J, with 16 bases in the middle. The CDR3 region has the DNA TGTGCCTGGAACCAGCTGGCGGGGAGCTCCTACAATGAGCAGTTCTTC. Encoded protein: CAWNQLAGSSYNEQFF.

This clone was seen more than once but under ten times. The V call is TRBV18, the J call TRBJ1-1; D not resolved. The CDR3 runs to 14 residues. Germline V CDR1 and CDR2: KGHSH, LQKENI. Trimming cost V 2 bases and J 4 bases, with 11 bases left between them. CDR3 sequence reads: CASSPRQGGTEAFF. Written as DNA, the CDR3 is TGTGCCAGCTCACCAAGGCAAGGTGGCACTGAAGCTTTCTTT. Variable domain in full (rest from reference TRBV18 and TRBJ1-1): NAGVMQNPRHLVRRRGQEARLRCSPMKGHSHVYWYRQLPEEGLKFMVYLQKENIIDESGMPKERFSAEFPKEGPSILRIQQVVRGDSAAYFCASSPRQGGTEAFFGQGTRLTVV.

The rearrangement joins TRBV7-7 to TRBJ1-1; 7 bases are shared with TRBD1. CDR1 and CDR2 from the germline V gene are SSHAT and FNYEAQ (reference sequence). J lost 5 bases, V lost 4 bases, and 4 bases had no gene match. The CDR3 has 13 amino acids. The CDR3 DNA reads as TGTGCCAGCAGCTCAGGCAGGGGGACTGAAGCTTTCTTT. Protein product: CASSSGRGTEAFF.

The chain recombines TRBV6-5 with TRBJ2-7, with D uncertain. CDR1 is MNHEY and CDR2 is SVGAGI in the germline V gene. CDR3 size: 14 residues. The V and J ends lost 2 bases and 4 bases respectively, with 12 bases between them. The DNA for the CDR3 is TGTGCCAGCAGTTACAAACCCTTGGGGTACGAGCAGTACTTC. The encoded protein is CASSYKPLGYEQYF.

This chain connects TRBV5-1 to TRBJ1-4; D gene ambiguous. The V end lost 0 bases, the J end lost 4 bases, and 13 bases lay between the germline ends. There are 16 residues in the CDR3. Germline V gene data show CDR1 as SGHRS and CDR2 as YFSETQ. The CDR3 DNA follows: TGCGCCAGCAGCTTGGAAGTCCGGAACTTTAATGAAAAACTGTTTTTT. Translating it yields CASSLEVRNFNEKLFF.

This clone has just a few counts. The V and J genes are TRBV4-1 and TRBJ1-1; no clear D. The V gene lost 3 bases and the J gene lost 3 bases, with 11 bases spanning the gap. CDR1 and CDR2 from the germline V gene are MGHRA and YSYEKL. The CDR3 is 14 residues long. The CDR3 nucleotides read TGCGCCAGCAGCCACGTTGAAGGGTACACTGAAGCTTTCTTT. The encoded protein is CASSHVEGYTEAFF.

DNA for the CDR3: TGTGCCAGCAGCTTAGAGACCGTCACAGATACGCAGTATTTT. It yields the protein CASSLETVTDTQYF. The rearrangement uses TRBV7-9 and TRBJ2-3; D unclear. This CDR3 is 14 amino acids long. V lost 1 base, J lost 2 bases, and 7 bases lay in between. From germline, CDR1 is SEHNR and CDR2 FQNEAQ (reference sequence).

This sequence joins TRBV27 and TRBJ2-1, with 7 positions matching TRBD1. V trimming: 5 bases; J trimming: 2 bases; junction bases outside the gene matches: 9. The germline CDR1 and CDR2 sequences are MNHEY and SMNVEV (reference sequence). This CDR3 region has 16 residues. The CDR3 DNA reads TGTGCCAGCAGTGCGACAGGGAGAGGTCCCTACAATGAGCAGTTCTTC. Protein product: CASSATGRGPYNEQFF.